What follows are 4 T cell receptor beta chains derived from one specimen sequenced in a study of T cells after yellow fever vaccination. TCRdb analysed the 5' RACE reads with MiXCR anew, one entry per CDR3 protein. The data show some 670,000 distinct CDR3 sequences, 10% to 15% seen once. Sequencing used PBMCs, obtained on the day of the yellow fever booster vaccination. The receptors shown here come from a man aged 30-40 years who received the YFV17D yellow fever vaccine.

This sequence joins TRBV29-1 and TRBJ1-3; D gene ambiguous. The CDR3 has 13 amino acids. V lost 7 bases, J lost 7 bases, and 17 bases lay in between. Germline-derived CDR1 and CDR2 are SQVTM and ANQGSEA. The DNA for the CDR3 is TGCAGCGCCTCCCCGACCGGGGTGAACACCATATATTTT. This sequence encodes CSASPTGVNTIYF.

This clonotype was seen many times. J is TRBJ2-3 and V is TRBV7-2; D is perhaps TRBD2 (5 bases). Per the germline V gene, CDR1 is SGHTA and CDR2 is FQGNSA. The V and J ends lost 4 bases and 5 bases respectively, with 10 bases between them. This CDR3 comprises 13 residues. The CDR3 loop reads CASSSTREDTQYF. The CDR3 DNA reads TGTGCCAGCAGCTCTACCCGGGAAGATACGCAGTATTTT.

This clonotype was seen only a few times. The gene calls are TRBV6-5 and TRBJ2-1, with 7 positions matching TRBD2. CDR3 length: 12 residues. From germline, CDR1 is MNHEY and CDR2 SVGAGI. Trimming cost V 10 bases and J 6 bases; bases outside gene matches: 6. The CDR3 loop is CATGGTLNEQFF. The DNA of the CDR3 is TGTGCCACCGGGGGGACCCTCAATGAGCAGTTCTTC.

This chain uses TRBV5-4 with TRBJ2-7; 14 bases fit TRBD2. The germline gives CDR1 SGHNT, CDR2 YYREEE (reference sequence). CDR3 length: 15 amino acids. Trimming cost V 4 bases and J 4 bases; bases outside gene matches: 4. In nucleotides, the CDR3 is TGTGCCAGCAGCACGGGACTAGCGGGAGCATACGAGCAGTACTTC. Encoded protein: CASSTGLAGAYEQYF. Full variable domain (rest looked up from reference TRBV5-4 and TRBJ2-7): ETGVTQSPTHLIKTRGQQVTLRCSSQSGHNTVSWYQQALGQGPQFIFQYYREEENGRGNFPPRFSGLQFPNYSSELNVNALELDDSALYLCASSTGLAGAYEQYFGPGTRLTVT.